This T cell receptor beta chain was found in a study of cytomegalovirus exposure and HLA in healthy donors. The CDR3 contains 13 residues. Germline V CDR1 and CDR2: WSHSY, SAAADI. The trim removed 6 bases at V and 5 bases at J, leaving 6 bases unmatched. The PCR was carried out with 60 Vbeta primers and 13 Jbeta primers. The table came from immunoSEQ multiplex PCR; TCRdb's copy has only in-frame clones and leaves some out. The repertoire holds roughly 140,000 clones, with 80% as singletons. Overall study results and limits: Per a later analysis, fewer than 20,000 TCR beta sequences showed association with HLA alleles at 0.05 false discovery rate. The CMV antigen specificity of a few CMV-associated chains was confirmed through in vitro analysis. A list of around 160 TCR beta chains associated with cytomegalovirus was given. TCR beta chain V- and J-gene trimming was linked, in a later analysis, to a missense variant in DCLRE1C.

There are a few counts of this clone. Its matching antigen is unknown. The receptor was isolated from a man aged 30-40 years in good health and CMV-seronegative. The chain employs TRBV10-2 and TRBJ2-7; 8 bases map to TRBD1. Sequencing used PBMCs. The CDR3 protein is CASSQGARNEQYF. In nucleotides, the CDR3 is TGCGCCAGCAGCCAGGGGGCAAGGAACGAGCAGTACTTC.